The clone carrying this T cell receptor (beta chain) was observed a few times. The antigen is undetermined. These data come from a study of breast tumors, draining lymph nodes, adjacent tissues. Overall study findings and caveats: Luminal-like breast cancer showed significantly higher tumor–nontumor repertoire similarity than basal-like. Compared with lymph nodes, tumors were less diverse; compared with nontumor tissue, more.

TCRdb reanalysed the multiplex PCR reads using MiXCR and keeps one entry per CDR3 protein. Of tens of thousands of distinct CDR3 sequences detected, under 30% appear once; the ten largest clones hold 6.5% to 8%. Germline V gives CDR1 SGHDT, CDR2 YYEEEE. This CDR3 comprises 14 residues. Trimming cost V 2 bases and J 5 bases; bases outside gene matches: 3. The V and J genes are TRBV5-6 and TRBJ2-2; 7 positions match TRBD2. The sequence was collected from a female donor with breast cancer. Some clones in this sample may be carry-over from other donors' samples. The sequencing sample was made of breast tumor tissue. The CDR3 DNA reads as TGTGCCAGCAGCTTCGGGGGGAATACCGGGGAGCTGTTTTTT. Residues: CASSFGGNTGELFF.